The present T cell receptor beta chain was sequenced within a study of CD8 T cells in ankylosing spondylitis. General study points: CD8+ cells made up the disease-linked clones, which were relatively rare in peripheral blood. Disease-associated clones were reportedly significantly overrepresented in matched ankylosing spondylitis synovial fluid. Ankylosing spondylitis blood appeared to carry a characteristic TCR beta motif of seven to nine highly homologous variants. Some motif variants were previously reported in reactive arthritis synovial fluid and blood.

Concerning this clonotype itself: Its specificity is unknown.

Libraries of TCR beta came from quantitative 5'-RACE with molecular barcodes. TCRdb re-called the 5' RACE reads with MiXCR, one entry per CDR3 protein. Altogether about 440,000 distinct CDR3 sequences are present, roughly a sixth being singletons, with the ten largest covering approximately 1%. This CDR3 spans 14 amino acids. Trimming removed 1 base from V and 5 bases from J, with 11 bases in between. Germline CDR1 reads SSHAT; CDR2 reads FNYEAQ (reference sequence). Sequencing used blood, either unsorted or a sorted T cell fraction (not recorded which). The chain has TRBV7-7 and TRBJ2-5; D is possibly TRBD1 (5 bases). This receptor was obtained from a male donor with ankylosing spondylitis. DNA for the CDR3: TGTGCCAGCAGCTTAGGGGGCGCGGTGGAGACCCAGTACTTC. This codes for CASSLGGAVETQYF.